Each of the 23 T cell receptor beta chains below was sequenced from the same sample in a study of CD8 T cells in Susac syndrome. The RNA, 0.5 to 1 ug, was put through reverse transcription using random hexamers. TCRdb passed the immunoSEQ multiplex PCR reads through MiXCR, listing each CDR3 protein once. Of 400,000 or so distinct CDR3 sequences in the sample, more than 70% were seen once. Specimen: CD8+ T cells from PBMCs. These receptors originate from a human donor with multiple sclerosis.

The rearrangement links TRBV6-1 to TRBJ2-7, with 8 bases fitting TRBD1. Germline V gene sequence: CDR1 MNHNS, CDR2 SASEGT. The CDR3 extends over 15 amino acids. V lost 10 bases, J lost 7 bases, and 18 bases stayed unmatched. CDR3 loop: CATDLNPGGSEEQYF. As DNA, the CDR3 is TGTGCCACCGACCTAAATCCAGGGGGCTCGGAGGAGCAGTACTTC.

This chain uses TRBV7-8 with TRBJ2-6, with D maybe TRBD1 (6 bases). The germline V gene encodes CDR1 SGHVS and CDR2 FQNEAQ. The germline V and J ends were trimmed by 5 bases and 2 bases, with 13 bases remaining between them. CDR3 length: 16 amino acids. The CDR3 DNA reads TGTGCCAGCAGCCACTACAGGGCGGCTGGGGCCAACGTCCTGACTTTC. It specifies CASSHYRAAGANVLTF.

In its sample, this clonotype was seen a few times. The chain uses TRBV28 and TRBJ2-2, with a weak D call TRBD1 (6 bases). The CDR3 spans 13 residues. CDR1 MDHEN and CDR2 SYDVKM come from the germline V gene. Trimming removed 5 bases from V and 5 bases from J, with 9 bases in between. The CDR3, as DNA: TGTGCCAGCAGTCCAGGGGATACCGGGGAGCTGTTTTTT. Residues: CASSPGDTGELFF.

A single count supports this clonotype. This chain connects TRBV10-1 to TRBJ2-1, with TRBD1 matching over 8 bases. The CDR3 length is 14 residues. J lost 6 bases, V lost 4 bases, and 5 bases had no gene match. Germline CDR1 is WNHNN and CDR2 is SYGVQD (reference sequence). Here the CDR3 DNA reads TGCGCCAGCAGTGTGACAGGGGCCGGCAATGAGCAGTTCTTC. Protein sequence: CASSVTGAGNEQFF.

This clonotype came up a few times. This sequence joins TRBV2 and TRBJ2-7, with 12 bases that match TRBD2. This CDR3 region has 14 residues. In germline, CDR1 is SNHLY, CDR2 FYNNEI. After removal of 10 bases from V and 2 bases from J, the junction contained 6 bases not matched to a gene. The CDR3 nucleotides read TGTGCCATCCGGACTAGCGGGATCCCCTACGAGCAGTACTTC. It translates to CAIRTSGIPYEQYF.

The chain is built from TRBV18 and TRBJ1-3; weak D call: TRBD1 (5 bases). V was shortened by 5 bases and J by 1 base, with 9 bases between the two germline ends. The CDR3 is 14 amino acids. Per germline, CDR1 KGHSH and CDR2 LQKENI. The CDR3 spells CASSEQVSGNTIYF. The CDR3 DNA sequence: TGTGCCAGCTCAGAACAGGTTTCTGGAAACACCATATATTTT.

The chain links TRBV6-1 to TRBJ2-1; 12 positions agree with TRBD2. There are 17 residues in the CDR3. V lost 6 bases and J lost 0; bases outside the gene matches: 6. The germline gives CDR1 MNHNS, CDR2 SASEGT. The DNA of the CDR3 is TGTGCCAGCAGAGAACTAGCGGGGGGCAGCTCCTACAATGAGCAGTTCTTC. Amino acid sequence: CASRELAGGSSYNEQFF.

The CDR3 DNA follows: TGTGCCAGCAGTCCTAAATTTTTGGCCTACGAGCAGTACTTC. Amino acid sequence: CASSPKFLAYEQYF. The chain has TRBV27 and TRBJ2-7; no clear D gene. From germline, CDR1 is MNHEY and CDR2 SMNVEV (reference sequence). This CDR3 spans 14 amino acids. The V gene lost 5 bases and the J gene lost 2 bases, with 13 bases spanning the gap.

The rearrangement uses TRBV27 and TRBJ1-2; D unresolved. This CDR3 spans 13 amino acids. Germline V CDR1 and CDR2: MNHEY, SMNVEV (reference sequence). Trimming stripped 0 bases from V and 7 bases from J, with 9 bases between. As DNA, the CDR3 is TGTGCCAGCAGTTTATCGATGGGGTTTGGCTACACCTTC. Residues: CASSLSMGFGYTF.

This clonotype was found a few times. The chain has TRBV11-2 and TRBJ1-5; weak D call: TRBD1 (5 bases). Trimming took 5 bases from V and 6 from J, leaving 26 bases between them. The CDR3 is 18 amino acids. The germline V gene encodes CDR1 SGHAT and CDR2 FQNNGV. The CDR3 DNA follows: TGTGCCAGCAGCCCGGGACGAACCGGGGCCTTAGCAGCTCAGCCCCAGCATTTT. Its protein is CASSPGRTGALAAQPQHF.

V usage is TRBV6-5 and J usage is TRBJ2-7; D perhaps matches TRBD2 (5 bases). This CDR3 contains 16 residues. Germline V CDR1 and CDR2: MNHEY, SVGAGI. Trimming left V 4 bases short and J 0 bases short, with 16 bases between. CDR3 DNA sequence: TGTGCCAGCAGTTCTCCGACGAGCGGCCTCTCCTACGAGCAGTACTTC. Amino acids: CASSSPTSGLSYEQYF.

This chain connects TRBV7-9 to TRBJ1-1; the D gene is possibly TRBD1 (5 bases). The V end was cut by 6 bases, the J end by 0 bases, with 11 bases between. This CDR3 is built from 14 residues. From germline, CDR1 is SEHNR and CDR2 FQNEAQ (reference sequence). CDR3: CASSSGALNTEAFF. The CDR3 DNA is TGTGCCAGCAGTTCCGGGGCGTTGAACACTGAAGCTTTCTTT.

The chain carries TRBV27 and TRBJ2-5; no definite D call. The CDR3 contains 11 residues. Germline-derived CDR1 and CDR2 are MNHEY and SMNVEV (reference sequence). Deletions cut 6 bases from V and 4 bases from J, with 6 bases between. The CDR3 loop reads CASRAAETQYF. The CDR3 nucleotides read TGTGCCAGCAGGGCGGCAGAGACCCAGTACTTC.

This sequence joins TRBV6-1 and TRBJ2-3; the D gene is possibly TRBD2 (6 bases). This CDR3 spans 15 amino acids. Deletions cut 1 base from V and 5 bases from J, with 13 bases between. Germline CDR1 is MNHNS and CDR2 is SASEGT. The chain's CDR3 is CASSEGGTSIDTQYF. The CDR3 nucleotides read TGTGCCAGCAGTGAAGGCGGGACGAGTATAGATACGCAGTATTTT.

The V gene is TRBV7-2, the J gene TRBJ2-1, with 7 bases matching TRBD1. After removal of 4 bases from V and 9 bases from J, the junction contained 21 bases not matched to a gene. CDR3 length: 18 residues. Germline V gives CDR1 SGHTA, CDR2 FQGNSA. The DNA for the CDR3 is TGTGCCAGCAGCTCCGACAGGGAAGGGGACCCTAGCCACGGTGAGCAGTTCTTC. As protein: CASSSDREGDPSHGEQFF.

The gene calls are TRBV4-1 and TRBJ2-6; D is unclear. V gave up 1 base and J gave up 0 bases, with 13 bases separating them. Germline CDR1 and CDR2: MGHRA and YSYEKL. This CDR3 contains 18 residues. The CDR3 nucleotides are TGCGCCAGCAGCCAAGCACCGGATTGGGCCTCTGGGGCCAACGTCCTGACTTTC. Protein sequence: CASSQAPDWASGANVLTF.

The count of this clonotype is one. The chain has TRBV24-1 and TRBJ2-2, with 10 bases lining up with TRBD1. This CDR3 has 16 residues. V was pared by 4 bases and J by 7 bases, with 8 bases of the junction left unmatched. Germline CDR1 and CDR2: KGHDR and SFDVKD. The CDR3 bases are TGTGCCACCAGTGACCCGACAGGGGGCGAGGACGGGGAGCTGTTTTTT. This gives the protein CATSDPTGGEDGELFF.

The chain combines TRBV4-2 with TRBJ2-3; 8 bases align to TRBD2. This CDR3 comprises 16 residues. The germline CDR1 and CDR2 sequences are LGHNA and YNFKEQ. Losses at the gene ends were 4 bases for V and 4 bases for J; bases not matched to a gene: 10. The CDR3, as DNA: TGTGCCAGCAGCCCCCGGGATAGCGGGGACTCAGATACGCAGTATTTT. Translated, it gives CASSPRDSGDSDTQYF.

This rearrangement joins TRBV2 to TRBJ1-2; D unresolved. The V gene lost 6 bases and the J gene lost 4 bases, with 24 bases spanning the gap. The germline gives CDR1 SNHLY, CDR2 FYNNEI. The CDR3 sequence is 17 residues long. Here the CDR3 DNA reads TGTGCCAGCAGGAAGGTTCAGGTCCCTCTACCCCTCTATGGCTACACCTTC. Translating it yields CASRKVQVPLPLYGYTF.

This chain links TRBV7-2 with TRBJ2-5, with 11 bases fitting TRBD2. The CDR3 is 16 amino acids. The germline gives CDR1 SGHTA, CDR2 FQGNSA. The ends lost 9 bases at V and 5 bases at J; junction bases unmatched: 14. Here the CDR3 reads CARKYHTLAGVETQYF. CDR3 bases: TGTGCCAGGAAGTACCATACACTAGCGGGGGTTGAGACCCAGTACTTC.

The chain carries TRBV7-9 and TRBJ1-1; D unresolved. This CDR3 comprises 11 residues. Germline V gene lookup returns CDR1 SEHNR and CDR2 FQNEAQ (reference sequence). Between the trimmed V and J ends, which lost 3 bases and 6 bases, there was a span of 5 bases. CDR3 residues: CASSFGPEAFF. CDR3 DNA sequence: TGTGCCAGCAGCTTTGGTCCTGAAGCTTTCTTT. Full variable domain (missing parts from reference TRBV7-9 and TRBJ1-1): DTGVSQNPRHKITKRGQNVTFRCDPISEHNRLYWYRQTLGQGPEFLTYFQNEAQLEKSRLLSDRFSAERPKGSFSTLEIQRTEQGDSAMYLCASSFGPEAFFGQGTRLTVV.

J is TRBJ2-7 and V is TRBV10-3; D gene uncertain. V lost 5 bases and J lost 5, with 16 bases in between. The germline gives CDR1 ENHRY, CDR2 SYGVKD. The CDR3 is 14 residues long. CDR3 nucleotides: TGTGCCATCAGTCTCAAGGATGTGGCCGACGAGCAGTACTTC. Its translation is CAISLKDVADEQYF.

The chain joins TRBV7-8 to TRBJ2-1; D perhaps matches TRBD2 (6 bases). V was shortened by 7 bases and J by 9 bases, with 13 bases between the two germline ends. This CDR3 is 12 amino acids long. Germline-derived CDR1 and CDR2 are SGHVS and FQNEAQ. CDR3 region: CASTGEDSEQFF. The CDR3 nucleotides are TGTGCCAGCACGGGAGAGGATAGTGAGCAGTTCTTC.